This T cell receptor beta chain came from a study of radiation and T cells in renal cell carcinoma. General study results and limits: Top tumor clonotypes rose in blood 2 weeks post-radiation, then contracted.

Documented time point: blood 2 weeks post-SBRT. This sample's treatment: 15 Gy SBRT to primary tumor, nephrectomy 4 weeks later. About this clone: Its antigen is unidentified.

Sequencing was performed with immunoSEQ multiplex PCR; in TCRdb, only in-frame clones are kept and a portion is missing. Among about 60,000 clones listed, roughly four fifths were seen once. Germline assignment: CDR1 SGHTA and CDR2 FQGNSA. V lost 0 bases, J lost 5 bases, and 8 bases lay in between. This CDR3 is built from 15 residues. This receptor was identified in a man between 60 and 75 years old with renal cell carcinoma. The chain links TRBV7-2 to TRBJ1-6, with D possibly TRBD1 on 5 matching bases. The sequences come from blood, collected from a patient whose treatment included radiotherapy and nephrectomy. CDR3 nucleotide sequence: TGTGCCAGCAGCTTAGCGCCAGGGAATAATTCACCCCTCCACTTT. Its protein is CASSLAPGNNSPLHF.